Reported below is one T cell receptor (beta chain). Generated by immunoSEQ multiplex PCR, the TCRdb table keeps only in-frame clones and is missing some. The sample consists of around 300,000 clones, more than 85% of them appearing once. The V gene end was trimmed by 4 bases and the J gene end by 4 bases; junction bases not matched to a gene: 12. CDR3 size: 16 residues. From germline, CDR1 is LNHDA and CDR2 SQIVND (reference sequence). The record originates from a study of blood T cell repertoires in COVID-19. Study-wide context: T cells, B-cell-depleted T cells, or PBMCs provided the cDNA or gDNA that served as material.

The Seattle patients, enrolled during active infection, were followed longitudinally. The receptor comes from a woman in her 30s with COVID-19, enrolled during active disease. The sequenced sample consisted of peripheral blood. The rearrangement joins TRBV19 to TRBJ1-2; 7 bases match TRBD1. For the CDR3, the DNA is TGTGCCAGTAGTACCCTAATGGACAGGAGGGGCTATGGCTACACCTTC. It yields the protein CASSTLMDRRGYGYTF.